This entry is about one TCR beta chain. Germline V gene sequence: CDR1 WSHSY, CDR2 SAAADI. J gave up 9 bases and V 7 bases, and 14 bases lay outside the gene matches. This CDR3 region has 15 residues. The data derive from a study of blood T cell repertoires in COVID-19. Profiling relied on immunoSEQ multiplex PCR, and the TCRdb table lists in-frame clones only, not all of them. The sample shows 270,000 or so clones, about nine tenths of them seen only once. What was sequenced was peripheral blood. The chain joins TRBV10-2 to TRBJ2-4; 8 nucleotides agree with TRBD2. The clonotype comes from a man in his forties or fifties with active or convalescent COVID-19. CDR3 bases: TGCGCCAGCAAGGGAGCGGGAGATCGAGTTCCCATTCAGTACTTC. It specifies CASKGAGDRVPIQYF.